The present T cell receptor beta chain was sequenced within a study of regulatory T cells in long-lasting Graves disease. Study-level results: Rather than thyroid tissue, only peripheral blood underwent study.

To make TCR beta libraries, researchers used iRepertoire HTBI primers and Arm-PCR of CDR3 regions. Each CDR3 protein gets one entry after TCRdb re-called the multiplex PCR reads with MiXCR. This sample has fewer than 550,000 distinct CDR3 sequences, with around 17% found just once. Time point given: newly diagnosed GD, antithyroid drugs for less than 3 months. Following extraction of RNA from PBMCs, that RNA was used to make the TCR library. Investigators report Graves' disease was diagnosed under American Thyroid Association guidelines. With respect to this clonotype: Its antigen remains unidentified.

The V gene's germline CDR1 is MDHEN and CDR2 SYDVKM. V was shortened by 4 bases and J by 0 bases, with 13 bases between the two germline ends. This CDR3 is 16 amino acids long. These data are also associated with another study on T cells in Graves' hyperthyroidism and ophthalmopathy. In that study: HTBI primers were employed in a first-round RT-PCR of the TCR CDR3.

Sequencing was performed on peripheral blood mononuclear cells (PBMCs), taken at new diagnosis, from a patient treated with antithyroid drugs. This TCR was sampled from a woman younger than 30 with Graves disease. The V gene is TRBV28, the J gene TRBJ1-3; D may be TRBD1 (6 bases). CDR3 DNA sequence: TGTGCCAGCAGTTCACAAAGGGGGGGCTCTGGAAACACCATATATTTT. Protein: CASSSQRGGSGNTIYF.